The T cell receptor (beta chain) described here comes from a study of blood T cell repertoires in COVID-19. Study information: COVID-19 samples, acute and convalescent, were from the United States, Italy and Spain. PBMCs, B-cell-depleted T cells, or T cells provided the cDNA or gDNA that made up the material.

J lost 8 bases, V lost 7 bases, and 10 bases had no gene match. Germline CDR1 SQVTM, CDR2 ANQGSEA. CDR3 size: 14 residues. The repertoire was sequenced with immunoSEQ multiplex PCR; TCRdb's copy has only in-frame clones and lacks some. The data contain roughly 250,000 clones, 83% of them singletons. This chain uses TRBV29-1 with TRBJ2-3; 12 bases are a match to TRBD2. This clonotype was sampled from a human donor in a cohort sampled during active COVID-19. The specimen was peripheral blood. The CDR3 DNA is TGCAGCGCCAGGGGGCTAGCGGGAGGGCCTACGCAGTATTTT. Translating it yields CSARGLAGGPTQYF.